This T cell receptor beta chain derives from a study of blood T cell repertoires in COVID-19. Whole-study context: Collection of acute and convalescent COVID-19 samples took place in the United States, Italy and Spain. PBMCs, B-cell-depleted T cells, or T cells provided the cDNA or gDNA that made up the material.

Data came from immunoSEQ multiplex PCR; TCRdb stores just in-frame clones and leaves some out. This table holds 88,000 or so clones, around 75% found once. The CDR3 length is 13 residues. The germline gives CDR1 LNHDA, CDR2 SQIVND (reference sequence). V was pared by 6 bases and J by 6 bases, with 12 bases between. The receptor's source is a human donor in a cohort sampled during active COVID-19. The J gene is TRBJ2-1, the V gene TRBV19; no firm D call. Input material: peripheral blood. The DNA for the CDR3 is TGTGCCAGTAGCCCGCTAGTTCGCAATGAGCAGTTCTTC. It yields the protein CASSPLVRNEQFF.